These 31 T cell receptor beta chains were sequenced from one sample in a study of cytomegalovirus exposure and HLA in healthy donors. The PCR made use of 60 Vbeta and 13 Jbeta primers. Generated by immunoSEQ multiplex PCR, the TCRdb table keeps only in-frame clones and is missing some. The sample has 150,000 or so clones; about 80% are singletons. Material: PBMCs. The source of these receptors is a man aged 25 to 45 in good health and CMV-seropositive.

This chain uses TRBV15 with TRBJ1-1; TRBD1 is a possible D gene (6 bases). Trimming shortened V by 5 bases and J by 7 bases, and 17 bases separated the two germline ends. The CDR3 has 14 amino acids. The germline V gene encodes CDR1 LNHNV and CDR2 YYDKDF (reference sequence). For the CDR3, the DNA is TGTGCCACCAGCGGGGGCAGGGAAACCGGTGAAGCTTTCTTT. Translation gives CATSGGRETGEAFF.

CDR3 in amino acids: CASSDGARYEQYF. Written as DNA, the CDR3 is TGTGCCAGCAGTGATGGGGCGAGGTACGAGCAGTACTTC. The chain couples TRBV2 to TRBJ2-7; TRBD1 might be the D (5 bases). The CDR3 extends over 13 amino acids. From germline, CDR1 is SNHLY and CDR2 FYNNEI. Trimming left V 3 bases short and J 4 bases short, with 10 bases between.

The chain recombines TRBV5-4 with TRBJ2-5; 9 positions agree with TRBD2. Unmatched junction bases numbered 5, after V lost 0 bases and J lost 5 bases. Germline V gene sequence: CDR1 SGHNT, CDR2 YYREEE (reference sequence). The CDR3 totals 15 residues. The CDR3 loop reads CASSLGSGSWETQYF. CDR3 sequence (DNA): TGTGCCAGCAGCTTGGGTAGCGGGAGCTGGGAGACCCAGTACTTC.

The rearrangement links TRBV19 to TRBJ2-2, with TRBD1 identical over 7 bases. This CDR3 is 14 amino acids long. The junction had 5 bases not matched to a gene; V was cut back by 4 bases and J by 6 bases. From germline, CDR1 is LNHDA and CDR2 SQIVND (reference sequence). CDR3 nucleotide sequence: TGTGCCAGTAGTAAACACACAGGGGCCGGGGAGCTGTTTTTT. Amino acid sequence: CASSKHTGAGELFF. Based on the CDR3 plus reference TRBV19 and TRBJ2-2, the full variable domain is DGGITQSPKYLFRKEGQNVTLSCEQNLNHDAMYWYRQDPGQGLRLIYYSQIVNDFQKGDIAEGYSVSREKKESFPLTVTSAQKNPTAFYLCASSKHTGAGELFFGEGSRLTVL.

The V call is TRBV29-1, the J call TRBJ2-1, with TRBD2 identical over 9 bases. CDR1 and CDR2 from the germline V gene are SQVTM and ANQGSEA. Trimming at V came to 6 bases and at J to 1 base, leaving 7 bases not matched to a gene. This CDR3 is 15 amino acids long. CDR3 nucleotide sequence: TGCAGCGTCCTACCGGGACTAGCATCCTACAATGAGCAGTTCTTC. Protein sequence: CSVLPGLASYNEQFF.

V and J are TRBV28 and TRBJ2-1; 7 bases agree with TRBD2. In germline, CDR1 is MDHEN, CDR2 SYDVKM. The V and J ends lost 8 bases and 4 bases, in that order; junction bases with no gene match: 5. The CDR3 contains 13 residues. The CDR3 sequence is CASQGLPYNEQFF. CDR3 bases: TGTGCCAGCCAGGGACTACCTTACAATGAGCAGTTCTTC.

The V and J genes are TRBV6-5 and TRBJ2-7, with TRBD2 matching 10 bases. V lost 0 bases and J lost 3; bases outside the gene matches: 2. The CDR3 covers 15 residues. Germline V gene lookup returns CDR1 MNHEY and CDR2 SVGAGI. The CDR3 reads CASSYSLAGVYEQYF. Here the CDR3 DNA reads TGTGCCAGCAGTTACTCCCTAGCGGGGGTCTACGAGCAGTACTTC.

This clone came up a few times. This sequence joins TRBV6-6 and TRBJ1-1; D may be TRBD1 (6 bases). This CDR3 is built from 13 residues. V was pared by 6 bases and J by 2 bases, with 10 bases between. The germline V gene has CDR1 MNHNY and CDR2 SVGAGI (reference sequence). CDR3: CASRATGNTEAFF. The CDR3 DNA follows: TGTGCCAGCAGAGCGACAGGTAACACTGAAGCTTTCTTT.

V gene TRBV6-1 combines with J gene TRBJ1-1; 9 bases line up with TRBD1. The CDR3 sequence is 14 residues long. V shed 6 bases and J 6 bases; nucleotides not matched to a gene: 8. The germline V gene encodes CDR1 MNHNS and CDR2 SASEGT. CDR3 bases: TGTGCCAGCAGACCCGGGACAGGGATCGCTGAAGCTTTCTTT. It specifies CASRPGTGIAEAFF.

CDR3 loop: CASSYLGSSGRCEQYF. The CDR3 DNA is TGTGCCAGCAGTTACCTCGGGTCTAGCGGGAGATGTGAGCAGTACTTC. The chain links TRBV6-5 to TRBJ2-7, with 10 bases aligning to TRBD2. Trimming cost V 2 bases and J 7 bases; bases outside gene matches: 11. Germline V CDR1 and CDR2: MNHEY, SVGAGI. This CDR3 is 16 amino acids long.

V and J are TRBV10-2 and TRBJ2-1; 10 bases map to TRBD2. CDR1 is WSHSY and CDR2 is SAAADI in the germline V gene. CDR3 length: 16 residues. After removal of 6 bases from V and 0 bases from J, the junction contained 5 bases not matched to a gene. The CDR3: CASRESGRVSYNEQFF. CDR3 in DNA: TGCGCCAGCAGAGAAAGCGGGAGGGTCTCCTACAATGAGCAGTTCTTC.

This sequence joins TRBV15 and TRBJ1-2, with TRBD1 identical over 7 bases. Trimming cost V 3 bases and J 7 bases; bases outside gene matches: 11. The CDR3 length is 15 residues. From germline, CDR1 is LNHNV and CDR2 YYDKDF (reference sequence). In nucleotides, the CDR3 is TGTGCCACCAGCAGGGGCGACAGGGAAGATTGTGGCTACACCTTC. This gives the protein CATSRGDREDCGYTF. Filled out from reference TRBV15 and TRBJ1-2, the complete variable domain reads DAMVIQNPRYQVTQFGKPVTLSCSQTLNHNVMYWYQQKSSQAPKLLFHYYDKDFNNEADTPDNFQSRRPNTSFCFLDIRSPGLGDTAMYLCATSRGDREDCGYTFGSGTRLTVV.

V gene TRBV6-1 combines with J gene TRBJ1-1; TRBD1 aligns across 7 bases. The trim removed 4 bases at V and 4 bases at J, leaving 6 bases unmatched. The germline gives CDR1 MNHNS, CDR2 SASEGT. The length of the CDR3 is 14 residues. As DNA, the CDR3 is TGTGCCAGCAGTGTCGGGGCAGGGGGCACTGAAGCTTTCTTT. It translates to CASSVGAGGTEAFF.

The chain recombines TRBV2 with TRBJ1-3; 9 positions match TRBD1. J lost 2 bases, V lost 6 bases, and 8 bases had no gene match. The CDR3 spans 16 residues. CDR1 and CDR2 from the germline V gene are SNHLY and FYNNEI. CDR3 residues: CASRRGTGPPGNTIYF. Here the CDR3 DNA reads TGTGCCAGCAGGAGGGGGACAGGGCCCCCTGGAAACACCATATATTTT.

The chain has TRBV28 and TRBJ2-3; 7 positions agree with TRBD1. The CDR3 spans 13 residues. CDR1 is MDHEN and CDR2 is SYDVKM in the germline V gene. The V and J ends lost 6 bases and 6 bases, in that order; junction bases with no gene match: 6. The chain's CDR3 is CASRLQGTDTQYF. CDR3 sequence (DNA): TGTGCCAGCAGACTACAGGGGACGGATACGCAGTATTTT.

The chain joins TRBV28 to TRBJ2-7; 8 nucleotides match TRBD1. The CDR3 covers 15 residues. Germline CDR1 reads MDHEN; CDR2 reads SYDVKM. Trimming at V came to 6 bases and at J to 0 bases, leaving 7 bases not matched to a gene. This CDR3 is CASSPDRGSSYEQYF. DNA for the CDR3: TGTGCCAGCAGCCCCGACAGGGGAAGCTCCTACGAGCAGTACTTC. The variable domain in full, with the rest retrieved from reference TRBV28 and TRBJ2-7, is DVKVTQSSRYLVKRTGEKVFLECVQDMDHENMFWYRQDPGLGLRLIYFSYDVKMKEKGDIPEGYSVSREKKERFSLILESASTNQTSMYLCASSPDRGSSYEQYFGPGTRLTVT.

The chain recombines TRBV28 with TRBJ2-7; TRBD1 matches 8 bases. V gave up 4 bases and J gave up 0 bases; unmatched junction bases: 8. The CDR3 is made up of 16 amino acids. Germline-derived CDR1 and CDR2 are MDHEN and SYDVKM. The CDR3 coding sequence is TGTGCCAGCAGTTCTTTTACTGGACAGGGCTCCTACGAGCAGTACTTC. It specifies CASSSFTGQGSYEQYF.

CDR3 DNA sequence: TGTGCCAGCAGTCGATGGACTAGCGGGAGTCTTACCGAGCAGTACTTC. It yields the protein CASSRWTSGSLTEQYF. This sequence joins TRBV5-6 and TRBJ2-7, with TRBD2 identical over 13 bases. CDR1 and CDR2 from the germline V gene are SGHDT and YYEEEE. Losses at the gene ends were 5 bases for V and 6 bases for J; bases not matched to a gene: 11. The length of the CDR3 is 16 residues.

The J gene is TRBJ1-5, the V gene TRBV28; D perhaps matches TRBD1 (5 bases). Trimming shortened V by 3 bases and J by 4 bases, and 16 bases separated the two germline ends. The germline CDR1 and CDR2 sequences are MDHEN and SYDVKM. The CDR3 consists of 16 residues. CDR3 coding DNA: TGTGCCAGCAGTTTTCGCAGGGAAGGGTATAATCAGCCCCAGCATTTT. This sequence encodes CASSFRREGYNQPQHF.

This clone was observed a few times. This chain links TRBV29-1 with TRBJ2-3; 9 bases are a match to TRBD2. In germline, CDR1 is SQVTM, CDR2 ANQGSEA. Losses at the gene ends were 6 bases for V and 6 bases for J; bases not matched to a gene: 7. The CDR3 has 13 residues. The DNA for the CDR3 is TGCAGCGTATTTAGCGGGAGTGGGGATACGCAGTATTTT. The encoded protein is CSVFSGSGDTQYF.

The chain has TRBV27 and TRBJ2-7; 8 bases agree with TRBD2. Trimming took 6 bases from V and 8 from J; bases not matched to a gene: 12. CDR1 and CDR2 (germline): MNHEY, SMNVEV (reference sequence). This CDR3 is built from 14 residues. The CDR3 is CASSSRGGRTKQYF. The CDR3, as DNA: TGTGCCAGCAGCTCCCGGGGGGGGAGGACCAAGCAGTACTTC.

CDR3 nucleotides: TGTGCCAGCAGTGAAGCCCGGACAGGGAAGTACTTC. Amino acids: CASSEARTGKYF. The rearrangement links TRBV2 to TRBJ2-4; 8 bases are a match to TRBD1. Germline CDR1 reads SNHLY; CDR2 reads FYNNEI. Trimming at V came to 0 bases and at J to 14 bases, leaving 3 bases not matched to a gene. This CDR3 is 12 amino acids long.

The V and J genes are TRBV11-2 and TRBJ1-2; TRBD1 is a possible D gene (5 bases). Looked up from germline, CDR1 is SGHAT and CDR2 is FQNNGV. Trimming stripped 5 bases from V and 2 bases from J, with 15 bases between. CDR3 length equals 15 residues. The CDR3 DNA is TGTGCCAGCAGCCCCCGGAGGGGATGGAACTATGGCTACACCTTC. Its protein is CASSPRRGWNYGYTF.

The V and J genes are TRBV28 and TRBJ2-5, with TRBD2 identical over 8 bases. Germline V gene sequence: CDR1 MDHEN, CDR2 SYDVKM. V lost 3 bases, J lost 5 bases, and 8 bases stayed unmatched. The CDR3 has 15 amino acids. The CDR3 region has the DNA TGTGCCAGCAGTTTCTGGCGGGAGGTCGTGGAGACCCAGTACTTC. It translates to CASSFWREVVETQYF.

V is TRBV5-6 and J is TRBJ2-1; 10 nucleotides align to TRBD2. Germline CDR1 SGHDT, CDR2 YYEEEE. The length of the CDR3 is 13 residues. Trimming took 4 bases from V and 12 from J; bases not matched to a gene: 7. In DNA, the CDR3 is TGTGCCAGCAGCCAGAATATAGCGGGAGGGCAGTTCTTC. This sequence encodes CASSQNIAGGQFF.

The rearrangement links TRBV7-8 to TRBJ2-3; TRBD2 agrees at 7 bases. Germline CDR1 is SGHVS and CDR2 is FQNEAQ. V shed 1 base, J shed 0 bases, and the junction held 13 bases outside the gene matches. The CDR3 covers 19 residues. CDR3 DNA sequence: TGTGCCAGCAGCTTAGGGTCCGGGTGGGCGGGAGCTAGCACAGATACGCAGTATTTT. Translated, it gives CASSLGSGWAGASTDTQYF.

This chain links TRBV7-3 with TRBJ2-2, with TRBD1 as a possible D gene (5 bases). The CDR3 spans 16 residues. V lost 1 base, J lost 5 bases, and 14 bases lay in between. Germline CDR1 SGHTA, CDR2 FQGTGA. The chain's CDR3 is CASSLRGEGPTGELFF. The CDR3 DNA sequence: TGTGCCAGCAGCTTAAGGGGCGAAGGGCCGACCGGGGAGCTGTTTTTT.

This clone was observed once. The CDR3 DNA follows: TGTGCCAGCAGCTCCTCCGGACAGAGCCATCAGCCCCAGCATTTT. Amino acid sequence: CASSSSGQSHQPQHF. The V gene is TRBV9, the J gene TRBJ1-5, with D maybe TRBD1 (6 bases). CDR3 size: 15 residues. The ends were cut back, 4 bases at V and 5 bases at J, with 16 bases in the middle. Germline V gene data show CDR1 as SGDLS and CDR2 as YYNGEE.

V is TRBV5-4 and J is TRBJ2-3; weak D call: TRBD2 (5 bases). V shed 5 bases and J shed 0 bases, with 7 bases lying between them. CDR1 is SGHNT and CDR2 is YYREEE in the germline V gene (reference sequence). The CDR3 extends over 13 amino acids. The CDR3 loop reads CASRGESTDTQYF. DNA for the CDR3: TGTGCCAGCAGGGGAGAGAGCACAGATACGCAGTATTTT.

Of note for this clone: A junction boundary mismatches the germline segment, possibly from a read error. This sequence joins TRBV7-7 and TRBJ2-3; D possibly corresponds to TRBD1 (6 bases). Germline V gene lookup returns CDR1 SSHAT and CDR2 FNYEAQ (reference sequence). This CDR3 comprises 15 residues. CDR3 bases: TGTGCTAGCAGCCTTACAGGGATTCGCACAGATACGCAGTATTTT. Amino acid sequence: CASSLTGIRTDTQYF. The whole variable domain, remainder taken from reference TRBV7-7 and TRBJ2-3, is GAGVSQSPRYKVTKRGQDVTLRCDPISSHATLYWYQQALGQGPEFLTYFNYEAQPDKSGLPSDRFSAERPEGSISTLTIQRTEQRDSAMYRCASSLTGIRTDTQYFGPGTRLTVL.

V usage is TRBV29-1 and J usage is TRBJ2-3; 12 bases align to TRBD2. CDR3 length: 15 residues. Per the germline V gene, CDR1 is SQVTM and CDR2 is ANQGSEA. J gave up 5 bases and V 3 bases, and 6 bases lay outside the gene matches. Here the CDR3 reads CSVEASGRAVDTQYF. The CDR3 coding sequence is TGCAGCGTTGAGGCTAGCGGGAGGGCCGTAGATACGCAGTATTTT.